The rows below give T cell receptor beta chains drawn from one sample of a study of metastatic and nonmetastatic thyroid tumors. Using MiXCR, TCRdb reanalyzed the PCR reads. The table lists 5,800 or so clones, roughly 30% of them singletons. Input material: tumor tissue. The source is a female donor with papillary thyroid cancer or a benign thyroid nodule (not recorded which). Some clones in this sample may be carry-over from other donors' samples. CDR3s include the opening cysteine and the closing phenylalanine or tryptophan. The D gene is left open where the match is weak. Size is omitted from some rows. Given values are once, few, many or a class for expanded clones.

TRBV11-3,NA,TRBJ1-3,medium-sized,CASSLTGNTIYF,TGTGCCAGCAGCTTAACTGGAAACACCATATATTTT
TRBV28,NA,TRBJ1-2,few,CASSLRVQVRGYTF,TGTGCCAGCAGTTTAAGAGTGCAGGTTCGGGGCTACACCTTC
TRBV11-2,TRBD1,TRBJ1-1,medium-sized,CASINSGGWNTEAFF,TGTGCCAGCATTAACTCAGGGGGCTGGAACACTGAAGCTTTCTTT
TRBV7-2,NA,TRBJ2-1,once,CASSLSRWQVAHEQFF,TGTGCCAGCAGCTTATCGCGTTGGCAGGTGGCCCATGAGCAGTTCTTC
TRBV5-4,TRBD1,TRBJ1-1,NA,CAIGTGEMKAFF,TGTGCTATAGGGACAGGGGAAATGAAAGCTTTCTTT
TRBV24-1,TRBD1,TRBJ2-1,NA,CATSDRTGSEGSNEQFF,TGTGCCACCAGTGACCGGACAGGGTCTGAGGGGAGCAATGAGCAGTTCTTC
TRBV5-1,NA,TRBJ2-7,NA,CASSQGPGGYEQYF,TGCGCCAGCAGCCAAGGACCGGGCGGCTACGAGCAGTACTTC
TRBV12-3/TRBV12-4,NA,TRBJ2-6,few,CASAGSGANVLTF,TGTGCCAGCGCCGGATCTGGGGCCAACGTCCTGACTTTC
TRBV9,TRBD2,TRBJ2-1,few,CASSVGTSGRNEQFF,TGTGCCAGCAGCGTCGGGACTAGCGGGAGAAATGAGCAGTTCTTC
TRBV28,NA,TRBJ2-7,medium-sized,CASRGPLEQYF,TGTGCCAGCAGAGGACCACTTGAGCAGTACTTC
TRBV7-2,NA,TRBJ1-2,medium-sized,CASSSLGSYGYTF,TGTGCCAGCAGCTCCCTGGGCTCCTATGGCTACACCTTC
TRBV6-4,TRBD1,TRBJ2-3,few,CASSGTGGTDTQYF,TGTGCCAGCAGTGGGACAGGGGGCACAGATACGCAGTATTTT
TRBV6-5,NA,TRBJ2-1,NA,CASSYKDYPGWNEQFF,TGTGCCAGCAGTTACAAGGACTACCCAGGGTGGAATGAGCAGTTCTTC
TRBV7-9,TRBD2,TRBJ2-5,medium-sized,CASSLGSGRMETQYF,TGTGCCAGCAGCTTAGGTAGCGGGAGGATGGAGACCCAGTACTTC
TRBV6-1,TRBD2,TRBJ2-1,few,CASSERAGIAYNEQFF,TGTGCCAGCAGTGAACGAGCGGGAATAGCCTACAATGAGCAGTTCTTC
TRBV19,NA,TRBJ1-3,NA,CASRNSSRNTIYF,TGTGCCAGTAGAAACAGTAGTAGAAACACCATATATTTT
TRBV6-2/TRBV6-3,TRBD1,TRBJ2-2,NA,CASRRTGVGTGELFF,TGTGCCAGCAGGCGTACAGGGGTCGGCACCGGGGAGCTGTTTTTT
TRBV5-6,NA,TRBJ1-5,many,CASSLFRGNQPQHF,TGTGCCAGCAGCTTATTTCGGGGGAATCAGCCCCAGCATTTT
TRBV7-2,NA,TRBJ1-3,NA,CASSVTRGNTIYF,TGTGCCAGCAGCGTAACCCGAGGAAACACCATATATTTT
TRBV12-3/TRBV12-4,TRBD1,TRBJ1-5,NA,CASSRTGLNQPQHF,TGTGCCAGCAGCCGGACAGGCCTAAATCAGCCCCAGCATTTT
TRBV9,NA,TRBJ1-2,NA,CASSVGGPYQEGYTF,TGTGCCAGCAGCGTAGGAGGTCCATACCAGGAGGGCTACACCTTC
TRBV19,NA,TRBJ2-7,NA,CASSTQVSEQSF,TGTGCCAGTAGTACGCAGGTCTCCGAGCAGTCCTTC
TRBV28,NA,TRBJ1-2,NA,CASSFNPQSRLNYGYTF,TGTGCCAGCAGTTTTAACCCTCAGAGTCGATTAAACTATGGCTACACCTTC
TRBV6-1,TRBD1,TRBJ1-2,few,CASGQGDGYTF,TGTGCCAGCGGACAGGGTGATGGCTACACCTTC
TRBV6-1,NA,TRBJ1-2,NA,CASSQPSGNPAYGYTF,TGTGCCAGCAGCCAACCCTCAGGGAACCCTGCCTATGGCTACACCTTC
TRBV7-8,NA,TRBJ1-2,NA,CASSPAKEGSHGYTF,TGTGCCAGCAGCCCAGCAAAAGAAGGGTCCCATGGCTACACCTTC
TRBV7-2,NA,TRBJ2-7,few,CASSVTYEQYF,TGTGCCAGCAGCGTTACCTACGAGCAGTACTTC
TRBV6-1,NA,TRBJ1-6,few,CASLEGSPLHF,TGTGCCAGTCTGGAAGGTTCACCCCTCCACTTT
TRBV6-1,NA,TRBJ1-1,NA,CASSEGGHLNTEAFF,TGTGCCAGCAGTGAAGGGGGTCACCTCAACACTGAAGCTTTCTTT
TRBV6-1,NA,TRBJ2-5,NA,CASTLAEGKETQYF,TGTGCCAGCACTTTAGCGGAGGGGAAAGAGACCCAGTACTTC
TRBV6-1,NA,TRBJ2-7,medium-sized,CASSSGFDEQYF,TGTGCCAGCAGTTCAGGGTTCGACGAGCAGTACTTC
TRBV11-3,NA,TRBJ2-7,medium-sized,CASSLRGNSYEQYF,TGTGCCAGCAGCCTCCGGGGTAACTCCTACGAGCAGTACTTC
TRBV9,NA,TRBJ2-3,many,CASSPEGASTDTQYF,TGTGCCAGCAGCCCGGAGGGGGCCTCCACAGATACGCAGTATTTT
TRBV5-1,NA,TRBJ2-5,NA,CASSFEGGQETQYF,TGCGCCAGCAGCTTCGAGGGGGGGCAAGAGACCCAGTACTTC
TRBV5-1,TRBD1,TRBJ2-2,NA,CASSLVTGAGGELFF,TGCGCCAGCAGCTTGGTAACAGGGGCTGGCGGGGAGCTGTTTTTT
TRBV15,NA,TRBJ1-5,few,CATSEGGGAGDQPQHF,TGTGCCACCAGCGAGGGAGGCGGAGCGGGTGATCAGCCCCAGCATTTT
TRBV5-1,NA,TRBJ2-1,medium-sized,CASSYSGRGDEQFF,TGCGCCAGCAGCTATAGTGGACGGGGAGATGAGCAGTTCTTC
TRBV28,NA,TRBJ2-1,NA,CASSSGTFYNEQFF,TGTGCCAGCAGTTCCGGGACATTCTACAATGAGCAGTTCTTC
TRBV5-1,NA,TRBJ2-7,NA,CASSLVASPHEQYF,TGCGCCAGCAGCTTGGTGGCCTCACCCCACGAGCAGTACTTC
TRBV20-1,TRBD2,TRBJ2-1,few,CSALLAGGLNEQFF,TGCAGTGCTTTACTAGCGGGAGGGCTCAATGAGCAGTTCTTC
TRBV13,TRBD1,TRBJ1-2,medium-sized,CASSRTGGDYGYTF,TGTGCCAGCAGCAGGACAGGGGGCGACTATGGCTACACCTTC
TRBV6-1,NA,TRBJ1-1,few,CASSDSRIENAEAFF,TGTGCCAGCAGTGATTCCCGGATCGAGAACGCTGAAGCTTTCTTT
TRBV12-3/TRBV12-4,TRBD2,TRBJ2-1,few,CASSLELADYNEQFF,TGTGCCAGCAGTTTAGAGCTAGCGGACTACAATGAGCAGTTCTTC
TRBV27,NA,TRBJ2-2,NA,CASSLFPLTWLNTGELFF,TGTGCCAGCAGCTTATTCCCGTTGACATGGCTGAACACCGGGGAGCTGTTTTTT
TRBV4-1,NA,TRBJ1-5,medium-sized,CASSQVRGSNQPQHF,TGCGCCAGCAGCCAAGTCAGGGGTTCCAATCAGCCCCAGCATTTT
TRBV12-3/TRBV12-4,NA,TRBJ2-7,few,CASSLGGFFYNF,TGTGCCAGCAGTTTGGGCGGGTTCTTTTACAACTTC
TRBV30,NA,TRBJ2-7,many,CAWRRQETYEQYF,TGTGCCTGGAGGCGACAGGAGACCTACGAGCAGTACTTC
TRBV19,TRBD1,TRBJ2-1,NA,CASSNQGARYNEQFF,TGTGCCAGTAGTAATCAGGGGGCTCGGTACAATGAGCAGTTCTTC
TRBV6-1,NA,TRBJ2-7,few,CASSEGTYEQYF,TGTGCCAGCAGTGAAGGGACCTACGAGCAGTACTTC
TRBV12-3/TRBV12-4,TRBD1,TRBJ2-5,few,CASSLGGFQETQYF,TGTGCCAGCAGCCTAGGGGGCTTTCAAGAGACCCAGTACTTC
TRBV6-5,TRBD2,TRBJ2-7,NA,CASIYTLPRLAGVHEQYF,TGTGCCAGCATTTACACCCTTCCCAGACTAGCGGGAGTCCACGAGCAGTACTTC
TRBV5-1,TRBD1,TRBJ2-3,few,CASSPEQGARSDTQYF,TGCGCCAGCAGCCCCGAACAGGGGGCACGGTCAGATACGCAGTATTTT
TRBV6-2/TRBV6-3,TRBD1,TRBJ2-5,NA,CASSTQGTAQETQYF,TGTGCCAGCAGTACCCAAGGGACAGCCCAAGAGACCCAGTACTTC
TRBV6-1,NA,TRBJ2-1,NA,CASRGGDSYNEQFF,TGTGCCAGCAGGGGAGGCGACTCCTACAATGAGCAGTTCTTC
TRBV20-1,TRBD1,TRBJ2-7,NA,CSARPPTGWDYEQYF,TGCAGTGCTAGACCACCGACAGGGTGGGACTACGAGCAGTACTTC